Listed below are T cell receptor beta chains from one sample, sequenced in a study of blood T cell repertoires in COVID-19. Only in-frame clones appear in the TCRdb table, and some are missing; sequencing was by immunoSEQ multiplex PCR. The table shows some 29,000 clones, with approximately 90% occurring only once. Input material: peripheral blood. Receptors originate from a human donor in a cohort sampled during active COVID-19. CDR3s include the opening cysteine and the closing phenylalanine or tryptophan. Fields, in order: J gene, CDR3 length, clone size, V gene, D gene, CDR3 DNA, CDR3 protein. D genes are given only for firm matches. Where a row states a size, it is once, few, many or the class of an expanded clone; other rows omit it.

j_call: TRBJ2-1
cdr3_length: 15
clone_size: once
v_call: TRBV29-1
d_call: TRBD2
cdr3_nt: TGCAGCGTAGACGTAGCGGGAGGGCCACTCCATGAGCAGTTCTTC
cdr3_aa: CSVDVAGGPLHEQFF

j_call: TRBJ2-2
cdr3_length: 15
clone_size: once
v_call: TRBV11-2
d_call: TRBD2
cdr3_nt: TGTGCCAGCAGCTTAGTTAGCGGGGTCACCGGGGAGCTGTTTTTT
cdr3_aa: CASSLVSGVTGELFF

j_call: TRBJ2-7
cdr3_length: 13
clone_size: -
v_call: TRBV20-1
d_call: -
cdr3_nt: TGCAGTGCTAGTCCGGGAGTGGTTTACGAGCAGTACTTC
cdr3_aa: CSASPGVVYEQYF

j_call: TRBJ2-5
cdr3_length: 13
clone_size: -
v_call: TRBV3-1/TRBV3-2
d_call: -
cdr3_nt: TGTGCCAGCAGCCAAGTAGTCGGGGAGACCCAGTACTTC
cdr3_aa: CASSQVVGETQYF

j_call: TRBJ2-1
cdr3_length: 15
clone_size: once
v_call: TRBV6-5
d_call: TRBD1
cdr3_nt: TGTGCCAGCAGTACCGGGACAGGGGGCTTCAATGAGCAGTTCTTC
cdr3_aa: CASSTGTGGFNEQFF

j_call: TRBJ2-2
cdr3_length: 14
clone_size: -
v_call: TRBV27
d_call: TRBD1
cdr3_nt: TGTGCCAGCAGTTTCCGGACAGGGACCGGGGAGCTGTTTTTT
cdr3_aa: CASSFRTGTGELFF

j_call: TRBJ1-4
cdr3_length: 15
clone_size: -
v_call: TRBV29-1
d_call: TRBD1
cdr3_nt: TGCAGCGTTTCTCGATACAGGGGACCCAATGAAAAACTGTTTTTT
cdr3_aa: CSVSRYRGPNEKLFF

j_call: TRBJ1-6
cdr3_length: 14
clone_size: -
v_call: TRBV11-2
d_call: -
cdr3_nt: TGTGCCACCCAGCGAGTGGCTAAAAATTCACCCCTCCACTTT
cdr3_aa: CATQRVAKNSPLHF

j_call: TRBJ1-1
cdr3_length: 17
clone_size: once
v_call: TRBV9
d_call: -
cdr3_nt: TGTGCCAGCAGCGTAGACCCTATGGCGGCCGGAGGGACTGAAGCTTTCTTT
cdr3_aa: CASSVDPMAAGGTEAFF

j_call: TRBJ2-2
cdr3_length: 17
clone_size: -
v_call: TRBV15
d_call: TRBD2
cdr3_nt: TGTGCCACCAGCAGAGATCTGGCGGGAGTAAGGACCGGGGAGCTGTTTTTT
cdr3_aa: CATSRDLAGVRTGELFF

j_call: TRBJ1-6
cdr3_length: 12
clone_size: -
v_call: TRBV12-3/TRBV12-4
d_call: -
cdr3_nt: TGTGCCAGCAAGCGACAGAATTCACCCCTCCACTTT
cdr3_aa: CASKRQNSPLHF

j_call: TRBJ2-5
cdr3_length: 14
clone_size: -
v_call: TRBV5-4
d_call: -
cdr3_nt: TGTGCCAGCAGCTTGGTCGGGAGCCAAGAGACCCAGTACTTC
cdr3_aa: CASSLVGSQETQYF

j_call: TRBJ1-1
cdr3_length: 15
clone_size: -
v_call: TRBV10-3
d_call: -
cdr3_nt: TGTGCCATCAGTGGGCCGGGGGGGGTGAACACTGAAGCTTTCTTT
cdr3_aa: CAISGPGGVNTEAFF

j_call: TRBJ1-4
cdr3_length: 15
clone_size: -
v_call: TRBV4-1
d_call: TRBD1
cdr3_nt: TGCGCCAGCAGCCCAAGGGACAGGGTGGAGGAAAAACTGTTTTTT
cdr3_aa: CASSPRDRVEEKLFF

j_call: TRBJ1-2
cdr3_length: 16
clone_size: -
v_call: TRBV5-4
d_call: TRBD1
cdr3_nt: TGTGCCAGCAGCTTGGCCAAGGGACAGGCCCACTATGGCTACACCTTC
cdr3_aa: CASSLAKGQAHYGYTF

j_call: TRBJ2-5
cdr3_length: 16
clone_size: -
v_call: TRBV28
d_call: -
cdr3_nt: TGTGCCAGCAGTTTATACTCACAGGGCCACCAAGAGACCCAGTACTTC
cdr3_aa: CASSLYSQGHQETQYF

j_call: TRBJ1-5
cdr3_length: 14
clone_size: -
v_call: TRBV18
d_call: -
cdr3_nt: TGTGCCAGCTCACCACGTTCAGGGGAAGGGCCCCAGCATTTT
cdr3_aa: CASSPRSGEGPQHF

j_call: TRBJ2-2
cdr3_length: 13
clone_size: -
v_call: TRBV6-5
d_call: -
cdr3_nt: TGTGCCAGCAGTTTAGCGTACGGCGGGGAGCTGTTTTTT
cdr3_aa: CASSLAYGGELFF

j_call: TRBJ1-5
cdr3_length: 13
clone_size: -
v_call: TRBV5-1
d_call: -
cdr3_nt: TGCGCCAGCAGCTTGGCCGGCAGGCAGCCCCAGCATTTT
cdr3_aa: CASSLAGRQPQHF

j_call: TRBJ2-5
cdr3_length: 15
clone_size: -
v_call: TRBV3-1/TRBV3-2
d_call: TRBD1
cdr3_nt: TGTGCCAGCAGCCAACGGGACAGGGTCTGGGAGACCCAGTACTTC
cdr3_aa: CASSQRDRVWETQYF

j_call: TRBJ2-5
cdr3_length: 14
clone_size: -
v_call: TRBV18
d_call: TRBD1
cdr3_nt: TGTGCCAGCTCACCCTCGACAGGGGGGGAGACCCAGTACTTC
cdr3_aa: CASSPSTGGETQYF

j_call: TRBJ2-1
cdr3_length: 16
clone_size: -
v_call: TRBV9
d_call: -
cdr3_nt: TGTGCCAGCAGCGTAGGGGGTGGACAGAGTTACAATGAGCAGTTCTTC
cdr3_aa: CASSVGGGQSYNEQFF

j_call: TRBJ2-7
cdr3_length: 14
clone_size: few
v_call: TRBV9
d_call: -
cdr3_nt: TGTGCCAGCAGCATACAGGTCTACTCCTACGAGCAGTACTTC
cdr3_aa: CASSIQVYSYEQYF

j_call: TRBJ2-3
cdr3_length: 12
clone_size: once
v_call: TRBV29-1
d_call: -
cdr3_nt: TGCAGCGCTAACAGGGACACAGATACGCAGTATTTT
cdr3_aa: CSANRDTDTQYF

j_call: TRBJ2-7
cdr3_length: 14
clone_size: -
v_call: TRBV6-6
d_call: TRBD1
cdr3_nt: TGTGCCAGCAGTTTCACAGGGGAATCCTACGAGCAGTACTTC
cdr3_aa: CASSFTGESYEQYF

j_call: TRBJ2-3
cdr3_length: 15
clone_size: -
v_call: TRBV5-1
d_call: -
cdr3_nt: TGCGCCAGCAGCCCCGGGCTCGGGATCGGAGATACGCAGTATTTT
cdr3_aa: CASSPGLGIGDTQYF

j_call: TRBJ1-2
cdr3_length: 14
clone_size: -
v_call: TRBV6-5
d_call: TRBD1
cdr3_nt: TGTGCCAGCAGCCAGGACAGGGAATTTTATGGCTACACCTTC
cdr3_aa: CASSQDREFYGYTF

j_call: TRBJ2-1
cdr3_length: 15
clone_size: once
v_call: TRBV7-9
d_call: -
cdr3_nt: TGTGCCAGCAGCCGCAGGGCAGGGTCTCCCAATGAGCAGTTCTTC
cdr3_aa: CASSRRAGSPNEQFF

j_call: TRBJ1-5
cdr3_length: 16
clone_size: -
v_call: TRBV28
d_call: -
cdr3_nt: TGTGCCAGCAGTTTATGGGGTGGGCAGAGCAATCAGCCCCAGCATTTT
cdr3_aa: CASSLWGGQSNQPQHF

j_call: TRBJ2-2
cdr3_length: 16
clone_size: -
v_call: TRBV11-2
d_call: TRBD2
cdr3_nt: TGTGCCAGCAGTCGAGACCTGGCGGGAGAAACCGGGGAGCTGTTTTTT
cdr3_aa: CASSRDLAGETGELFF

j_call: TRBJ1-2
cdr3_length: 15
clone_size: -
v_call: TRBV18
d_call: -
cdr3_nt: TGTGCCAGCTCACCTACCCAAACAGGGCAGGATGGCTACACCTTC
cdr3_aa: CASSPTQTGQDGYTF

j_call: TRBJ1-2
cdr3_length: 13
clone_size: -
v_call: TRBV7-2
d_call: TRBD1
cdr3_nt: TGTGCCAGCAGCCAAGACAGGGGCAGAGGCTACACCTTC
cdr3_aa: CASSQDRGRGYTF

j_call: TRBJ2-2
cdr3_length: 16
clone_size: -
v_call: TRBV24-1
d_call: -
cdr3_nt: TGTGCCACCAGTGATTTGGGTAGCTTTGGGACCGGGGAGCTGTTTTTT
cdr3_aa: CATSDLGSFGTGELFF

j_call: TRBJ2-5
cdr3_length: 15
clone_size: -
v_call: TRBV6-5
d_call: TRBD1
cdr3_nt: TGTGCCAGCAGCCGCCCGGGACAGGGGTCCGGGACCCAGTACTTC
cdr3_aa: CASSRPGQGSGTQYF

j_call: TRBJ1-2
cdr3_length: 16
clone_size: -
v_call: TRBV19
d_call: -
cdr3_nt: TGTGCCAGTACCCCACTGGGTACGGGGTTCAACTATGGCTACACCTTC
cdr3_aa: CASTPLGTGFNYGYTF

j_call: TRBJ2-3
cdr3_length: 15
clone_size: -
v_call: TRBV6-1
d_call: TRBD2
cdr3_nt: TGTGCCAGCAGTGATCTAGCGGGAGGGACAGATACGCAGTATTTT
cdr3_aa: CASSDLAGGTDTQYF

j_call: TRBJ2-2
cdr3_length: 16
clone_size: -
v_call: TRBV7-9
d_call: -
cdr3_nt: TGTGCCAGCAGCCTACGTGACATGGTTAACACCGGGGAGCTGTTTTTT
cdr3_aa: CASSLRDMVNTGELFF

j_call: TRBJ2-2
cdr3_length: 13
clone_size: -
v_call: TRBV2
d_call: TRBD1
cdr3_nt: TGTGCCACCCGACAGGGGGACACCGGGGAGCTGTTTTTT
cdr3_aa: CATRQGDTGELFF

j_call: TRBJ2-1
cdr3_length: 15
clone_size: -
v_call: TRBV6-5
d_call: -
cdr3_nt: TGTGCCAGCGCTGATGGTGGGAGAGGGAGGAATGAGCAGTTCTTC
cdr3_aa: CASADGGRGRNEQFF

j_call: TRBJ1-4
cdr3_length: 15
clone_size: -
v_call: TRBV5-5
d_call: TRBD1
cdr3_nt: TGTGCCAGCAGCATATTGACAGGGGCTGATGAAAAACTGTTTTTT
cdr3_aa: CASSILTGADEKLFF

j_call: TRBJ1-4
cdr3_length: 16
clone_size: few
v_call: TRBV5-1
d_call: TRBD1
cdr3_nt: TGCGCCAGCAGCTTTGAGACAGGGGGCATTGAGGAAAAACTGTTTTTT
cdr3_aa: CASSFETGGIEEKLFF

j_call: TRBJ2-7
cdr3_length: 14
clone_size: few
v_call: TRBV6-6
d_call: TRBD2
cdr3_nt: TGTGCCAGCAGTTACGGGCGGGGGGTTTACGAGCAGTACTTC
cdr3_aa: CASSYGRGVYEQYF